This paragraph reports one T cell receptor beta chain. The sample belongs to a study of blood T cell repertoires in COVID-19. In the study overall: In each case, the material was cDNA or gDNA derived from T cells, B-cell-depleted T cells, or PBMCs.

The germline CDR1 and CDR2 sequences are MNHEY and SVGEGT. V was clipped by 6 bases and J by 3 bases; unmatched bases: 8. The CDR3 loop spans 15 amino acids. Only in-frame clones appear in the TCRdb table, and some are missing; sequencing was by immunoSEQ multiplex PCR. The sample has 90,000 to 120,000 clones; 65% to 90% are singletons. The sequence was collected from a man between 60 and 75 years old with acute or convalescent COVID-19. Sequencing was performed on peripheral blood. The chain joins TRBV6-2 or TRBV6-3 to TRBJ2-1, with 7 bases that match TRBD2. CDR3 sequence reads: CASSRLATVYNEQFF. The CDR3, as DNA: TGTGCCAGCAGCCGACTAGCTACCGTCTACAATGAGCAGTTCTTC.